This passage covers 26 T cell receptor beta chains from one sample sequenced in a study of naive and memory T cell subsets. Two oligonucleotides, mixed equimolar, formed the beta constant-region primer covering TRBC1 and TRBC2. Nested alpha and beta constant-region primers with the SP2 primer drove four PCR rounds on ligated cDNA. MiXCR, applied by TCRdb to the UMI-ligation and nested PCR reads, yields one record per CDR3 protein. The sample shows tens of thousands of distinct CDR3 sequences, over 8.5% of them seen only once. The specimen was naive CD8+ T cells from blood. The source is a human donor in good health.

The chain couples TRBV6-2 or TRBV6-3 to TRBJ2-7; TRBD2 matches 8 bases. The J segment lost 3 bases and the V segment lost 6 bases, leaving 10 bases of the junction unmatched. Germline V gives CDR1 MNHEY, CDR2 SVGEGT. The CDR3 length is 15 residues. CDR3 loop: CASSPFERESYEQYF. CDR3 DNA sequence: TGTGCCAGCAGCCCATTTGAGCGGGAGAGCTACGAGCAGTACTTC.

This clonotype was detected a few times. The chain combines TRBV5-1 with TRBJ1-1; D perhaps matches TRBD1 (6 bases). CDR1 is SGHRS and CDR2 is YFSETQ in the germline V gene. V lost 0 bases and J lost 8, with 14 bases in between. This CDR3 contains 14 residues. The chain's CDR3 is CASSLAGRGTEAFF. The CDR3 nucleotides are TGCGCCAGCAGCTTGGCCGGCAGGGGTACGGAAGCTTTCTTT.

The CDR3 bases are TGCAGCGCCGAAGGGCTAGAGGGGCGATACAATGAGCAGTTCTTC. It translates to CSAEGLEGRYNEQFF. J is TRBJ2-1 and V is TRBV29-1; TRBD1 or TRBD2 may be the D gene (5 bases each). The ends were cut back, 7 bases at V and 4 bases at J, with 20 bases in the middle. Germline CDR1 is SQVTM and CDR2 is ANQGSEA. The CDR3 covers 15 residues.

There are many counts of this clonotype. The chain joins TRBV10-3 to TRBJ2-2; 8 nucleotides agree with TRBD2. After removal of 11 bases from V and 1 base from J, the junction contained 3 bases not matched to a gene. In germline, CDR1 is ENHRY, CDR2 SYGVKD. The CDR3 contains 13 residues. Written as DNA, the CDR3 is TGTGCCGTCGGGACTAGGAACACCGGGGAGCTGTTTTTT. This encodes CAVGTRNTGELFF.

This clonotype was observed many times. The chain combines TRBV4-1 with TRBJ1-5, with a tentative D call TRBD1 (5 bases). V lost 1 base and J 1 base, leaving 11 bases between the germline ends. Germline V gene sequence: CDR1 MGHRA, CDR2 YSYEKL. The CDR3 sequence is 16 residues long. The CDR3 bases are TGCGCCAGCAGCCAAGTTGCAGGGAACAGCAATCAGCCCCAGCATTTT. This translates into CASSQVAGNSNQPQHF.

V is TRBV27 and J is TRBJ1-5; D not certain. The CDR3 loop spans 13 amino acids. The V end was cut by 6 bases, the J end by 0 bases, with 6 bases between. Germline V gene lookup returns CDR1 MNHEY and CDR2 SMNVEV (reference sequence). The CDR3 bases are TGTGCCAGCAGCCAGAATAGCAATCAGCCCCAGCATTTT. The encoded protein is CASSQNSNQPQHF.

The CDR3 sequence is CASSERGGQGRDGYTF. The CDR3 DNA reads as TGTGCCAGCAGTGAAAGGGGAGGACAGGGCAGAGATGGCTACACCTTC. The V call is TRBV6-1, the J call TRBJ1-2, with 8 bases aligning to TRBD1. The ends lost 2 bases at V and 6 bases at J; junction bases unmatched: 11. The CDR3 spans 16 residues. Germline V lookup: CDR1 MNHNS, CDR2 SASEGT.

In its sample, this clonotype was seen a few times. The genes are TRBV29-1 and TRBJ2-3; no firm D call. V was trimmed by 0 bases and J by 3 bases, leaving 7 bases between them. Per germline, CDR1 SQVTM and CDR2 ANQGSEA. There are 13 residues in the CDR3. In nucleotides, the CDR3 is TGCAGCGTTGAAGATCGTCCGACAGATACGCAGTATTTT. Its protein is CSVEDRPTDTQYF.

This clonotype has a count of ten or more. CDR3 sequence: CSVGSGSSYNEQFF. The CDR3 DNA reads TGCAGCGTTGGAAGCGGGAGCTCCTACAATGAGCAGTTCTTC. The chain carries TRBV29-1 and TRBJ2-1; 8 bases are a match to TRBD2. The CDR3 is made up of 14 amino acids. The ends lost 4 bases at V and 0 bases at J; junction bases unmatched: 2. CDR1 and CDR2 (germline): SQVTM, ANQGSEA.

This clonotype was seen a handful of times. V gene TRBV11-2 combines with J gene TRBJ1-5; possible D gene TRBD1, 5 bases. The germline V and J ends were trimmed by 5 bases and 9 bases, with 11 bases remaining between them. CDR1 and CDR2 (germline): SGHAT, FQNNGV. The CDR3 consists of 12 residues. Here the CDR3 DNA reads TGTGCCAGCAGCCCATATCAGGGGCCCCAGCATTTT. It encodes CASSPYQGPQHF.

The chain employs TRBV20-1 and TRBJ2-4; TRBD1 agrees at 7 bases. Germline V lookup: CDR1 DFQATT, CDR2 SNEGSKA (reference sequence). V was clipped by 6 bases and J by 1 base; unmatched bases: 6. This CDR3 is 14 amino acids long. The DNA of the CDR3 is TGCAGTGCCACGGACAGGACTGCCAAAAACATTCAGTACTTC. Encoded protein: CSATDRTAKNIQYF.

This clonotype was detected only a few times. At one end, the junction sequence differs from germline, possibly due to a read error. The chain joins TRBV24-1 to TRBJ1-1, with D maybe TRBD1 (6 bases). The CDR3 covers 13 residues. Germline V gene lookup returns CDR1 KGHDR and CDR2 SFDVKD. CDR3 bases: TGTGCCACCAGAGATTCGCAGGGGACTGAAGCTTTCTTT. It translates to CATRDSQGTEAFF.

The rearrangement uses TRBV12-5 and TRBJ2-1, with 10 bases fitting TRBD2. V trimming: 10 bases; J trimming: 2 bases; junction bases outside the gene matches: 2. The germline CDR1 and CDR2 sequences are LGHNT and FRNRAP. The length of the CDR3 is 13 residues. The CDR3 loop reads CATGLAAYNEQFF. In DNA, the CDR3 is TGTGCTACCGGACTAGCGGCCTACAATGAGCAGTTCTTC.

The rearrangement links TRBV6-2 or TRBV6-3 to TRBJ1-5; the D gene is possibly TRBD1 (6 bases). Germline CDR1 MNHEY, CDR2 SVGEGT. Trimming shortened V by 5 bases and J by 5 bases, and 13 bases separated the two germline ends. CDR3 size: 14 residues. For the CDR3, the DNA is TGTGCCAGCAGTGCCGGGACATGGGATCAGCCCCAGCATTTT. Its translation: CASSAGTWDQPQHF.

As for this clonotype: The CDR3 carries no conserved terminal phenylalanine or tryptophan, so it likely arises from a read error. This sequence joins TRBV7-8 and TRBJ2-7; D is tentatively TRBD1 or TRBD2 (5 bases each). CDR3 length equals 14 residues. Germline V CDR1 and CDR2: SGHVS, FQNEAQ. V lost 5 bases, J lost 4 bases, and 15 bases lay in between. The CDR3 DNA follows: TGTGCCAGCAGCCCTTCAGGGTCGGGATACGAGCAGTACATC. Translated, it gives CASSPSGSGYEQYI.

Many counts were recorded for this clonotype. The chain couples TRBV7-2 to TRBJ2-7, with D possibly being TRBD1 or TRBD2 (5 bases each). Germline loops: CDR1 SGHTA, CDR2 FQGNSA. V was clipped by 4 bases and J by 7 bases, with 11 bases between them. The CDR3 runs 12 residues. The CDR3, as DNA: TGTGCCAGCAGCTCGATGTGGGGGGAGCAGTACTTC. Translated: CASSSMWGEQYF.

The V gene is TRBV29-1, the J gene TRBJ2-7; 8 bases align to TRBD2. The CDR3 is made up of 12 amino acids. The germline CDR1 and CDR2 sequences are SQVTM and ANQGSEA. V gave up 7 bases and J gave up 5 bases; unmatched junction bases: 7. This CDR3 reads CSARLAIHEQYF. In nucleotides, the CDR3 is TGCAGCGCCAGACTAGCGATCCACGAGCAGTACTTC.

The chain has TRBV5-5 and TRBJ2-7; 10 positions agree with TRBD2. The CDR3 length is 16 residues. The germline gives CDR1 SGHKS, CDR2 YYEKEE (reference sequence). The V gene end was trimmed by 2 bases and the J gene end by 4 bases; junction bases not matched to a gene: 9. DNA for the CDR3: TGTGCCAGCAGCTTAACCCTAGCGGGAGTAGTTTACGAGCAGTACTTC. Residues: CASSLTLAGVVYEQYF. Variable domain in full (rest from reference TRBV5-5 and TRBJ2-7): DAGVTQSPTHLIKTRGQQVTLRCSPISGHKSVSWYQQVLGQGPQFIFQYYEKEERGRGNFPDRFSARQFPNYSSELNVNALLLGDSALYLCASSLTLAGVVYEQYFGPGTRLTVT.

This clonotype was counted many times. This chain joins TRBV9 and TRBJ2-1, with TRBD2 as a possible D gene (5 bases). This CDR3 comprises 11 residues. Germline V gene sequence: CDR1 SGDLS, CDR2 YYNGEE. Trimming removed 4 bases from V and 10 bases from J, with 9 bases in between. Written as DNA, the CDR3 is TGTGCCAGCAGCACTAGTACCGAGCAGTTCTTC. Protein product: CASSTSTEQFF.

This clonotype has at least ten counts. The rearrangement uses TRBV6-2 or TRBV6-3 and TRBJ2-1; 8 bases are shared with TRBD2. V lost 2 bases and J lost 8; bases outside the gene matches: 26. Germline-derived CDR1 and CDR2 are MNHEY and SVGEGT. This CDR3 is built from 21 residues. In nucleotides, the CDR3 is TGTGCCAGCAGTTACCCCATTCGTTTAGCGGGATCAGCTGTCTTTACTGATGAGCAGTTCTTC. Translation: CASSYPIRLAGSAVFTDEQFF.

The CDR3: CASSLVMGEETQYF. The CDR3 DNA reads TGCGCCAGCAGCTTGGTTATGGGGGAAGAGACCCAGTACTTC. This chain links TRBV5-1 with TRBJ2-5; tentatively, D is TRBD1 or TRBD2 (5 bases each). This CDR3 is 14 amino acids long. CDR1 is SGHRS and CDR2 is YFSETQ in the germline V gene. V lost 0 bases to trimming and J lost 3 bases, with 9 bases between them.

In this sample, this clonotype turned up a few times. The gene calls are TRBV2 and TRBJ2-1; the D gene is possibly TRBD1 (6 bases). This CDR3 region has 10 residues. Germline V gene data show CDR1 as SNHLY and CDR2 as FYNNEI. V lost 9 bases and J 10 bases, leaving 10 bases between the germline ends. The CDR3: CAREDSEQFF. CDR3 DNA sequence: TGTGCCAGGGAGGACAGCGAGCAGTTCTTC.

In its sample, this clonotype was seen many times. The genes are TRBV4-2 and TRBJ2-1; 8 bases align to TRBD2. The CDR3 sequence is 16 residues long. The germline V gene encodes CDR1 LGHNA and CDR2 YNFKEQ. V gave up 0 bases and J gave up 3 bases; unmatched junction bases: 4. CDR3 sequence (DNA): TGTGCCAGCAGCCAAGAGGCTCTAGCGGGCTACAATGAGCAGTTCTTC. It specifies CASSQEALAGYNEQFF.

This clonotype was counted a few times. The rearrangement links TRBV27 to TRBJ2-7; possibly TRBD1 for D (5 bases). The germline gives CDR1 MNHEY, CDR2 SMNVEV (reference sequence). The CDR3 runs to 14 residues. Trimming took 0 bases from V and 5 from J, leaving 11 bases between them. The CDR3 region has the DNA TGTGCCAGCAGTTTATCGAAGAAGGGGAACGAGCAGTACTTC. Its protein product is CASSLSKKGNEQYF.

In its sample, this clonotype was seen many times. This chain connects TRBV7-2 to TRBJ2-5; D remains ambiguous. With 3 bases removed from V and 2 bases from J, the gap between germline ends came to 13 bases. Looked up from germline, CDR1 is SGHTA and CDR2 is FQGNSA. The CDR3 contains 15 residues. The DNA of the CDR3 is TGTGCCAGCAGCTTGAGTTACCCTTCACAAGAGACCCAGTACTTC. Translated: CASSLSYPSQETQYF.

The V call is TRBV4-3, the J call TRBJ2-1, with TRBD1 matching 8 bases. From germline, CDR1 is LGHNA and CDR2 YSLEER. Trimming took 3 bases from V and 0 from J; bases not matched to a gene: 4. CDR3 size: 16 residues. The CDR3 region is CASSQDRASSYNEQFF. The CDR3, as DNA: TGCGCCAGCAGCCAGGACAGGGCAAGCTCCTACAATGAGCAGTTCTTC.